This TCR beta chain was identified during a study of cytomegalovirus exposure and HLA in healthy donors. This clone was picked up one time. The antigen is unknown. Study-wide findings and caveats: Likely technical artifact: a cluster of highly shared sequence variants.

V dropped 5 bases and J dropped 4 bases, with 21 bases sitting between them. This CDR3 is built from 17 residues. CDR1 and CDR2 from the germline V gene are PRHDT and FYEKMQ (reference sequence). Primers included in the PCR were 60 Vbeta and 13 Jbeta primers. Authors' methods: Some 9.9 million of some 80 million unique TCR beta chains were shared, per a later count. Profiled with immunoSEQ multiplex PCR; TCRdb holds only in-frame clones, not every one. From that table come the V and J calls and clone size; the DNA was used to work out D and trimming. The sample shows roughly 150,000 clones, 82% of them seen only once.

This TCR came from a girl aged 10 to 17 in good health and CMV-seropositive. Sequenced sample: PBMCs. The gene calls are TRBV13 and TRBJ1-3; possible D gene TRBD1, 6 bases. The CDR3 sequence is CASSNYPIRDNGNTIYF. CDR3 bases: TGTGCCAGCAGCAACTACCCAATCCGGGACAACGGAAACACCATATATTTT.